This is a list of T cell receptor beta chains from one sample in a study of blood T cell repertoires in COVID-19. Method: immunoSEQ multiplex PCR; TCRdb's copy keeps in-frame clones and lacks some. Of a few hundred thousand clones in the sample, about 85% were seen once. Sequenced input: PBMCs or T cells enriched from blood (not recorded which). The receptor source for this set is a woman between 50 and 59 years old who had recovered from COVID-19. The CDR3 runs from the conserved cysteine through the conserved F or W. The D gene is left open where the match is weak. Rows give clone size only sometimes, using once, few, many, or a class for an expanded clone.

j_call clone_size d_call v_call cdr3_aa cdr3_nt
TRBJ2-3 - - TRBV27 CASSLKPGISASTDTQYF TGTGCCAGCAGCCTTAAACCCGGGATTTCTGCTAGCACAGATACGCAGTATTTT
TRBJ2-5 - - TRBV18 CASSPYSGYQETQYF TGTGCCAGCTCACCCTATAGCGGCTACCAAGAGACCCAGTACTTC
TRBJ2-7 - TRBD2 TRBV5-1 CASSLGLAGGDYEQYF TGCGCCAGCAGCTTGGGTCTGGCGGGGGGTGACTACGAGCAGTACTTC
TRBJ2-1 - - TRBV5-1 CASSPRAGRALNEQFF TGCGCCAGCAGCCCCCGGGCGGGGCGGGCGCTCAATGAGCAGTTCTTC
TRBJ1-3 - - TRBV5-1 CASSLADSSGNTIYF TGCGCCAGCAGCTTGGCAGACAGCTCTGGAAACACCATATATTTT
TRBJ2-2 - TRBD2 TRBV3-1/TRBV3-2 CASSQGLAGETGELFF TGTGCCAGCAGCCAGGGACTAGCGGGGGAAACCGGGGAGCTGTTTTTT
TRBJ1-1 few - TRBV19 CASSSNPRATEAFF TGTGCCAGTAGTTCAAACCCGCGGGCCACTGAAGCTTTCTTT
TRBJ1-1 once TRBD1 TRBV10-2 CASYYGDRGVAEAFF TGCGCCAGCTACTATGGGGACAGGGGGGTGGCTGAAGCTTTCTTT
TRBJ2-1 - TRBD2 TRBV19 CATSGRARNEQFF TGTGCCACTAGCGGGAGGGCCAGAAATGAGCAGTTCTTC
TRBJ2-6 - - TRBV7-9 CASKGQLAAPGSGANVLTF TGTGCCAGCAAAGGCCAGTTGGCGGCCCCCGGCTCTGGGGCCAACGTCCTGACTTTC
TRBJ2-7 - TRBD1 TRBV20-1 CSAWTGYEQYF TGCAGTGCGTGGACAGGCTACGAGCAGTACTTC
TRBJ1-1 - - TRBV19 CASFLRDTEAFF TGTGCCAGCTTCCTCAGGGACACTGAAGCTTTCTTT
TRBJ2-7 - TRBD2 TRBV10-1 CAGRFSGGVIYEQYF TGCGCCGGGCGATTCAGCGGGGGGGTAATCTACGAGCAGTACTTC
TRBJ2-6 - - TRBV3-1/TRBV3-2 CASRRTGTSLRGANVLTF TGTGCCAGCAGGCGAACCGGGACTTCCCTGAGGGGGGCCAACGTCCTGACTTTC
TRBJ2-3 - TRBD2 TRBV7-9 CASSFASGGLTDTQYF TGTGCCAGCAGCTTTGCTAGCGGGGGGCTCACAGATACGCAGTATTTT
TRBJ2-7 once TRBD1 TRBV5-1 CASSSSLGQGSYEQYF TGCGCCAGCAGCTCTTCCTTAGGACAGGGATCCTACGAGCAGTACTTC
TRBJ2-3 - - TRBV19 CASQSLGAGGDTQYF TGTGCCAGCCAATCCCTGGGGGCAGGCGGAGATACGCAGTATTTT
TRBJ1-6 - TRBD1 TRBV9 CASSEREHRGHLHF TGTGCCAGCAGCGAGAGGGAGCACAGGGGTCACCTCCACTTT
TRBJ1-4 - TRBD1 TRBV6-5 CASRTGQGALEKLFF TGTGCCAGCAGAACAGGACAGGGGGCTTTGGAAAAACTGTTTTTT
TRBJ1-1 - TRBD1 TRBV7-2 CASSPQTGLNTEAFF TGTGCCAGCAGCCCACAGACAGGGTTGAACACTGAAGCTTTCTTT
TRBJ1-5 - - TRBV18 CASSPAPGNQPQHF TGTGCCAGCTCACCCGCCCCGGGGAATCAGCCCCAGCATTTT